Following are 5 T cell receptor beta chains from one sample sequenced in a study of vaccination and CD4 T cells after COVID-19. The Oncomine TCR Beta short-read assay sequenced DNA from cultured CD4+ T cells. TCRdb redid the calling of the PCR reads with MiXCR, one entry per CDR3 protein. The data show about 8,500 distinct CDR3 sequences, 48% seen once. Treatment meaning: roughly 10-day PBMC culture with coronavirus spike peptide pools or control peptides (ViraFEST assay). Antigen specificity for these receptors is unknown. Sequencing used CD4+ T cells from blood, cultured in vitro. The receptors derive from a human donor who had recovered from COVID-19.

This clonotype ranks as large (0.1 to 1%). The chain recombines TRBV11-2 with TRBJ2-3, with 8 bases identical to TRBD1. This CDR3 has 17 residues. The germline gives CDR1 SGHAT, CDR2 FQNNGV. The J segment lost 1 base and the V segment lost 1 base, leaving 7 bases of the junction unmatched. The CDR3 sequence: CASSLVRQGRGTDTQYF. CDR3 sequence (DNA): TGTGCCAGCAGCTTAGTCCGACAGGGGCGAGGCACAGATACGCAGTATTTT.

This chain uses TRBV7-8 with TRBJ1-5, with no clear D. CDR1 and CDR2 (germline): SGHVS, FQNEAQ. Trimming shortened V by 3 bases and J by 4 bases, and 7 bases separated the two germline ends. The length of the CDR3 is 13 residues. This CDR3 is CASSFHANQPQHF. As DNA, the CDR3 is TGTGCCAGCAGCTTTCACGCAAATCAGCCCCAGCATTTT.

The chain recombines TRBV15 with TRBJ2-3; 7 positions agree with TRBD1. The germline gives CDR1 LNHNV, CDR2 YYDKDF (reference sequence). V was pared by 6 bases and J by 2 bases, with 5 bases of the junction left unmatched. CDR3 length: 14 residues. The CDR3 bases are TGTGCCACCAGTCGGGACAGTCACACAGATACGCAGTATTTT. Its protein product is CATSRDSHTDTQYF.

The chain couples TRBV6-1 to TRBJ2-1; 11 bases fit TRBD2. The CDR3 extends over 15 amino acids. Germline CDR1 is MNHNS and CDR2 is SASEGT. V shed 7 bases and J 4 bases; nucleotides not matched to a gene: 6. CDR3 residues: CASNSGTSGYNEQFF. The CDR3 DNA is TGTGCCAGCAACTCCGGGACTAGCGGATACAATGAGCAGTTCTTC.

This clonotype is deemed large. The chain combines TRBV6-1 with TRBJ1-5; D is uncertain. The CDR3 consists of 14 residues. The V and J ends lost 4 bases and 1 base respectively, with 8 bases between them. CDR1 and CDR2 from the germline V gene are MNHNS and SASEGT. CDR3 coding DNA: TGTGCCAGCAGTGCGCGGGGAAGCAATCAGCCCCAGCATTTT. Translated: CASSARGSNQPQHF.